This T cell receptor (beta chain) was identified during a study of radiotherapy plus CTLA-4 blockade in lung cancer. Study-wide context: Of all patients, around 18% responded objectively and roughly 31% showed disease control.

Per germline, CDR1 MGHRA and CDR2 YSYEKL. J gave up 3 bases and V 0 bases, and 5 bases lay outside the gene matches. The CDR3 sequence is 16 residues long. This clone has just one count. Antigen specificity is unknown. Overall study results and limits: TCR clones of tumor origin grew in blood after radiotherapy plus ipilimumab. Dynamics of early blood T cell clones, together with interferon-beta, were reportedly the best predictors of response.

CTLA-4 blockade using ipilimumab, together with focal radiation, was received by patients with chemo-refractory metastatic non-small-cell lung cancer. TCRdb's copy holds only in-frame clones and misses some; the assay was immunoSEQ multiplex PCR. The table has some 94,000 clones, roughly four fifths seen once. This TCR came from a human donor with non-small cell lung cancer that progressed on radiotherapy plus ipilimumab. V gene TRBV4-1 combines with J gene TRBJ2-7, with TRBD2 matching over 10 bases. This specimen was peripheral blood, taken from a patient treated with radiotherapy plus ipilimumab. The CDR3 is CASSQEPGLAYYEQYF. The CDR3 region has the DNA TGCGCCAGCAGCCAAGAACCGGGACTAGCGTACTACGAGCAGTACTTC.